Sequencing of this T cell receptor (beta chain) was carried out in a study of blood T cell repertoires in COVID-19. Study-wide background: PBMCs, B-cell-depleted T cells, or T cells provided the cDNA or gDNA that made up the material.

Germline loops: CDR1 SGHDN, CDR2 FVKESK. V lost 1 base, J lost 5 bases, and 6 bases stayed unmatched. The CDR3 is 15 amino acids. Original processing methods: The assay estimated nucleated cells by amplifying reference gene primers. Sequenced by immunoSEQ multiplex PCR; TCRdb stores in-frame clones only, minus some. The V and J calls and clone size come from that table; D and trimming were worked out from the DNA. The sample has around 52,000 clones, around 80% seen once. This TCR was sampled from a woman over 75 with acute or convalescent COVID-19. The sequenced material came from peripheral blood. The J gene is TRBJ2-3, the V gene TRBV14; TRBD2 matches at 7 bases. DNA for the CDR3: TGTGCCAGCAGCCAAGTCGGCGGGAGTATAGATACGCAGTATTTT. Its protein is CASSQVGGSIDTQYF.